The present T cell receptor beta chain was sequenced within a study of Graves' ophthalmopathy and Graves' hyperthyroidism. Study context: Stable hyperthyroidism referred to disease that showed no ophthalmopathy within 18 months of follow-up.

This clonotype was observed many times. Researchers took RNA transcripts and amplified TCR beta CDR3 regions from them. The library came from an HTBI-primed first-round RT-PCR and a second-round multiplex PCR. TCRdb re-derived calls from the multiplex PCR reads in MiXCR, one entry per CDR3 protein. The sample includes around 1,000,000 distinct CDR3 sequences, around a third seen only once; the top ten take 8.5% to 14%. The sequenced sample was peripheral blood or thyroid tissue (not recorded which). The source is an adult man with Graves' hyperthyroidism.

CDR3 in amino acids: CATSRPWEHNSYEQYF. The DNA for the CDR3 is TGTGCCACCAGCAGACCTTGGGAACACAACTCCTACGAGCAGTACTTC. This sequence joins TRBV15 and TRBJ2-7, with no clear D. Germline V CDR1 and CDR2: LNHNV, YYDKDF (reference sequence). The CDR3 length is 16 residues. The V end was cut by 2 bases, the J end by 0 bases, with 14 bases between. The variable domain in full, completed from reference TRBV15 and TRBJ2-7, reads DAMVIQNPRYQVTQFGKPVTLSCSQTLNHNVMYWYQQKSSQAPKLLFHYYDKDFNNEADTPDNFQSRRPNTSFCFLDIRSPGLGDTAMYLCATSRPWEHNSYEQYFGPGTRLTVT.